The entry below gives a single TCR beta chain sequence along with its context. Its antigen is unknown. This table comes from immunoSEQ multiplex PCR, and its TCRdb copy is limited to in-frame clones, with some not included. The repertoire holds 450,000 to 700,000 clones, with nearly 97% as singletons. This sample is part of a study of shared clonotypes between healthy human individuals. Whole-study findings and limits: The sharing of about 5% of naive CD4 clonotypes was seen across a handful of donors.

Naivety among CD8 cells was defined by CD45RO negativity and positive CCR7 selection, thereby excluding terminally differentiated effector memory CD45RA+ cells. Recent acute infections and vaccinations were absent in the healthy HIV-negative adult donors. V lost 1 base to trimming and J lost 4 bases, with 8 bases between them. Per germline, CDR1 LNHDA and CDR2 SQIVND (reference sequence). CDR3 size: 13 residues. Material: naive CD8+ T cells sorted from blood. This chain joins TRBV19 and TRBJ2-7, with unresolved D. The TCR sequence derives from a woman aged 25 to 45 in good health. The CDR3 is CASSIVSGYEQYF. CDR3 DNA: TGTGCCAGTAGTATAGTCTCCGGGTACGAGCAGTACTTC.